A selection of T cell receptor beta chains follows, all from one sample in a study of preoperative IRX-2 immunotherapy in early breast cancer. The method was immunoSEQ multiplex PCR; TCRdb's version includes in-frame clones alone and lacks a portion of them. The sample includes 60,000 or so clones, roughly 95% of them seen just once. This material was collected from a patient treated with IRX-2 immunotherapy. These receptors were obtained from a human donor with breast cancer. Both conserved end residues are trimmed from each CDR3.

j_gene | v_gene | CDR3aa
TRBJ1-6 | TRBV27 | ASSLIGESPLH
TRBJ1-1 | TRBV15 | ATLRQPNTEAF
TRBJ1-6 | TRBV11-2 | ASSLVRGREALH
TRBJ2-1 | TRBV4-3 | ASSQDGLADRSYNEQF
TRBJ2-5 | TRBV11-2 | ASTWGVGETQY
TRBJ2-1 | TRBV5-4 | ASSSLAGGSSYNEQF
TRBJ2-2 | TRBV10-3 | ATAGQGGNTGELF
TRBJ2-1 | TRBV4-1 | ASGFPGPKTSGMGEQF
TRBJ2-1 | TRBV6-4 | ASSASLAGGHEQF
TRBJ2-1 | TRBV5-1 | ASSTRASSGTNEQF
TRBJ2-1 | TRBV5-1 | ASSLVRELNEQF
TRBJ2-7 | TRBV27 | ASSLGKTYEQY
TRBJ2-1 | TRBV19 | ASSPTSGRGYNEQF
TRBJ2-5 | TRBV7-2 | ASRPGLAGETQY
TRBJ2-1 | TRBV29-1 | SVRTSGEQF
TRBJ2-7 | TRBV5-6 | ASSWTGSSYEQY
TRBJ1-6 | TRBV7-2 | ASSVDRSNNSPLH
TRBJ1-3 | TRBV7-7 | VGQGSAGNTIY
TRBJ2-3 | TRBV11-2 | ASSPPSQDTQY
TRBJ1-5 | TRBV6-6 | ASSPAGTLNQPQH
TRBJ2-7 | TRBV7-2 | ASSLDRGPLYEQY
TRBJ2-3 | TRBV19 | ASSPGTLDTDTQY
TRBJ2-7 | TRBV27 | ASSLKMGESYEQY
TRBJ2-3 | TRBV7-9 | ASSFGAMRATDTQY
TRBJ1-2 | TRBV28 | ASSTDDRLGASLGYT
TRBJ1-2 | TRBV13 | ASSLVGTGVVYGYT
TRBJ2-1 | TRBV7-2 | ASSLGRVEQF
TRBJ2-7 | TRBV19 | ASSISASGPSSYEQY
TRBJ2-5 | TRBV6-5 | ASSKRGVSIQY
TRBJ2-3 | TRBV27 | ASSPKTPRGGGDTQY
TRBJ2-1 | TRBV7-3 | ASSHGTGAYNEQF
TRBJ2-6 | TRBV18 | ASSPPGRTGANVLT
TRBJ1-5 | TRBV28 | ASSSQGYGPSNQPQH
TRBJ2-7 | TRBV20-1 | SAGGPYEQY
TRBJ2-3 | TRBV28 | ASSLAGSTDTQY
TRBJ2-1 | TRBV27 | ASSSRPQTYNEQF
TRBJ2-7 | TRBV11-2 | ASSLRGHYEQY
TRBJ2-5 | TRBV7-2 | ASSLAQETQY
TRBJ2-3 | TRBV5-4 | ASSRGLDSGVTDTQY
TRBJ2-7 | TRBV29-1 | SVVLRGSSYEQY
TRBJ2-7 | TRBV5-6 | ASSLFPRNSYEQY
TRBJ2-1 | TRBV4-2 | ASSTGQVNEQF
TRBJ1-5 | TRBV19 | ASRGSLGQPQH
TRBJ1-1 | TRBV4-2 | ASSQDPIGGDAEAF
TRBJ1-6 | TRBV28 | ASSQRFGMKYSPLH
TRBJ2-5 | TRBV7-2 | ASSPRLAGGRETQY
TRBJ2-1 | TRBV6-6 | ASAGNLAGYNEQF
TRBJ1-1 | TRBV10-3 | AISDPQGGGVEAF
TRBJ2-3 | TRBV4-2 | ASSQGRGLAGGSTDTQY
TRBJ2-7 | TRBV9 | ASSDSGSSDEQY
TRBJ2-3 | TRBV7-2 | ASSLEGREGTDTQY
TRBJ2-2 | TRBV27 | ASSFTAGQPSTGELF
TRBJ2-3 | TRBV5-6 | ASSRRWTSAADTQY
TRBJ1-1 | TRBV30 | AWSVASGPRGTEAF